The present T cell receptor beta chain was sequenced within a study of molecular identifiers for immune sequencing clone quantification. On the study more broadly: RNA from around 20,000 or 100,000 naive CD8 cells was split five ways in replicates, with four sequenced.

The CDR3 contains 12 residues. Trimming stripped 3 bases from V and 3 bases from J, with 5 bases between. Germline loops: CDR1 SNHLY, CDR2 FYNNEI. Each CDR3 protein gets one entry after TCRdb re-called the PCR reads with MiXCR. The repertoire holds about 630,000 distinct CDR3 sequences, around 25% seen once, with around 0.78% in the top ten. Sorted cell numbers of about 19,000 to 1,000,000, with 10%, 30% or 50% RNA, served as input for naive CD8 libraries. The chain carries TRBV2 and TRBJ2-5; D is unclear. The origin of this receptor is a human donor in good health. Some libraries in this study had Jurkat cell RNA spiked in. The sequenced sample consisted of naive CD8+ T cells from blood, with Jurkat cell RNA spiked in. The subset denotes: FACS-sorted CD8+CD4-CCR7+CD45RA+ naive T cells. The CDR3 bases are TGTGCCAGCAGTGATTGGGAAGAGACCCAGTACTTC. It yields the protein CASSDWEETQYF.